This T cell receptor (beta chain) was recovered during a study of blood T cell repertoires in COVID-19. Study as a whole: What the recovered Cohort 3 donors had was two negative PCRs, clearance, or symptom resolution.

Authors' methods: Reference gene primer amplification yielded estimated nucleated cell counts. The data were produced by immunoSEQ multiplex PCR, yet TCRdb's version contains in-frame clones alone and is incomplete. Clonal size and the V and J genes are those of that table, whereas D and trimming came from the DNA. The table records roughly 200,000 clones, roughly 87% of them present only once. Germline CDR1 SGDLS, CDR2 YYNGEE. CDR3 length equals 16 residues. The V segment lost 3 bases and the J segment 4 bases; nucleotides outside the gene matches: 11. The study assigned cohorts using participant-reported clinical history.

The sample consisted of PBMCs or T cells enriched from blood (not recorded which). The receptor comes from a man aged 30 to 45 in a cohort exposed to, infected with or recovered from COVID-19 (not recorded which). V and J are TRBV9 and TRBJ1-2; 8 bases agree with TRBD1. The CDR3 sequence: CASSERQGRSTYGYTF. The CDR3 DNA reads TGTGCCAGCAGCGAGCGACAGGGGAGATCGACCTATGGCTACACCTTC.